This TCR beta chain was documented in a study of blood T cell repertoires in COVID-19. Overall study: Samples taken during acute and convalescent COVID-19 were collected in the United States, Italy and Spain. PBMCs, B-cell-depleted T cells, or T cells provided the cDNA or gDNA that made up the material.

This CDR3 has 16 residues. Trimming cost V 3 bases and J 6 bases; bases outside gene matches: 14. Germline CDR1 reads GTSNPN; CDR2 reads SVGIG (reference sequence). Per the original methods: Using reference gene primer amplification, nucleated cell counts were estimated. TCRdb's table, derived via immunoSEQ multiplex PCR, lists solely in-frame clones and lacks some. D and trimming were read from the DNA, whereas the V and J calls and clone size are those reported in that table. Among over 45,000 clones listed, more than 75% were seen once. The receptor was isolated from a woman of 80 years or more with acute or convalescent COVID-19. This sequence joins TRBV30 and TRBJ1-5; TRBD1 aligns across 7 bases. Material: peripheral blood. CDR3: CAWSIQGVGGSQPQHF. Here the CDR3 DNA reads TGTGCCTGGAGCATCCAGGGGGTAGGGGGGAGTCAGCCCCAGCATTTT.